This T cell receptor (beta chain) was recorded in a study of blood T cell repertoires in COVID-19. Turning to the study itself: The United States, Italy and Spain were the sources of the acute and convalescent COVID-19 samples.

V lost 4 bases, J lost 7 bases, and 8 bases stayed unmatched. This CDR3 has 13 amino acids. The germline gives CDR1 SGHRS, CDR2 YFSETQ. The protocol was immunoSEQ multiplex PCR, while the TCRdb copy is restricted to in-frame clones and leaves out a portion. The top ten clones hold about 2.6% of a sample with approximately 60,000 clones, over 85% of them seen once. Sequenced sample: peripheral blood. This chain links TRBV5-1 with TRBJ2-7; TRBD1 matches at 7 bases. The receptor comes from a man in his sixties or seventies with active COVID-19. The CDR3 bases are TGCGCCAGCAGCACTGACAGGGTTCGGGAGCAGTACTTC. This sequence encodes CASSTDRVREQYF.